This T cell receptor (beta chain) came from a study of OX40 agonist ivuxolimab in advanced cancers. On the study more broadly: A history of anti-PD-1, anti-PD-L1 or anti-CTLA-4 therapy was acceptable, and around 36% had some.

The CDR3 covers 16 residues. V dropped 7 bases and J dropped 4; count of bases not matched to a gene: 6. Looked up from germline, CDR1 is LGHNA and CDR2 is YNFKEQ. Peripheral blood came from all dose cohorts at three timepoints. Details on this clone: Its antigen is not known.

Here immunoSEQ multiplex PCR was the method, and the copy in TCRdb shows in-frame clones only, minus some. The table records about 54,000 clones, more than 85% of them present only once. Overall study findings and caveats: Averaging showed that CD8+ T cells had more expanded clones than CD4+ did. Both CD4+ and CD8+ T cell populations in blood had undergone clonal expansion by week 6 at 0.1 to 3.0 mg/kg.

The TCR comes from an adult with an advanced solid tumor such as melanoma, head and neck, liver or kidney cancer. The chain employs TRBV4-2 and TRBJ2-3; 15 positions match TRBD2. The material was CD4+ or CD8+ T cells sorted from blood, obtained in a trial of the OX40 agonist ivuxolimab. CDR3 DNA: TGTGCCAGCAAGGGGACTAGCGGGGGGAGGTCAGATACGCAGTATTTT. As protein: CASKGTSGGRSDTQYF.